This paragraph covers one T cell receptor beta chain sequence. This clonotype occurred once. Its antigen is not yet known. Nothing much larger sits one base from this clone, and base qualities are not available. One read is thin evidence. This sample is drawn from a study of response to subunit inactivated influenza vaccine (dated by TCRdb to 2017 to 2018). With respect to the entire study: The study used deep quantitative T cell receptor repertoire profiling to track responses to a trivalent subunit inactivated influenza vaccine. On the study overall, not on this receptor specifically: It was suggested by the authors that each seasonal influenza vaccination may recruit only a limited number of new T cells.

Library construction relied on RT-PCR. The run used an Illumina HiSeq 2500. The public reads were reanalyzed by TCRdb: fastp trimming at Q25, MiXCR alignment, in-frame beta chains only. Each record represents a unique CDR3 protein, reported with the most common genes and DNA among its rows. Across this sample there are approximately 520,000 distinct CDR3 sequences, with about 17% seen only once. 3% of the sample belongs to the ten largest clones. From cysteine to phenylalanine, the CDR3 is 13 amino acids long. The read is trimmed to its CDR3 DNA, 39 bases read in frame from base 1. Trimming removed 3 bases from V and 3 bases from J, leaving 9 bases between the germline ends. Taken from the germline V gene (reference sequence), the CDR1 and CDR2 loops are DFQATT and SNEGSKA.

This clonotype was sampled from a man in his fifties or sixties who received an inactivated influenza vaccine. Donor details come from another sample of the same person, matched by shared clones. The chain was built from TRBV20-1 and TRBJ2-1, with no confident D gene call. Sequencing used CD4+ T cells sorted from PBMCs, obtained 23 to 25 months after vaccination. DNA sequence: TGCAGTGCTAGTGGGCGAGTCTACAATGAGCAGTTCTTC. Its protein product is CSASGRVYNEQFF.